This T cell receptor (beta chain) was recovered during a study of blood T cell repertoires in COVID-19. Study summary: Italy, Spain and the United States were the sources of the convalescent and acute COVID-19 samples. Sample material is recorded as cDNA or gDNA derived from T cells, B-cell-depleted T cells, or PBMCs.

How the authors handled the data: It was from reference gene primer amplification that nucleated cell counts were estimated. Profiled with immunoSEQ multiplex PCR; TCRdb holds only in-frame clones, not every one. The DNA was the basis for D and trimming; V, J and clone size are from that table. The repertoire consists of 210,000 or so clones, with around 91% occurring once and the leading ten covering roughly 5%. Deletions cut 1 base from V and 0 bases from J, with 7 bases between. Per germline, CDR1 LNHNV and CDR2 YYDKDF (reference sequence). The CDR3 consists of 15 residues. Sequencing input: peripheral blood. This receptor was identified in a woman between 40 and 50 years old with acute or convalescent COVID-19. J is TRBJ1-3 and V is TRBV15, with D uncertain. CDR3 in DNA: TGTGCCACCAGCAGAGCTGAGGTCTCTGGAAACACCATATATTTT. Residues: CATSRAEVSGNTIYF.